Shown below are 16 T cell receptor beta chains from a single sample sequenced in a study of T-cell reconstitution after alpha-beta-depleted transplantation in children (dated by TCRdb to 2016 to 2018). Library generation was performed with PCR. Data came from an Illumina HiSeq 2500. To normalize quantification of the TCRbeta repertoire, the TCR libraries were built with molecular barcoding that relied on unique molecular identifiers. TCRdb passed the public sequencing reads through fastp at Q25 and MiXCR, retaining productive beta sequences. All rows with the same CDR3 protein become a single entry with the most common DNA and genes. The sample table holds about 640,000 distinct CDR3 sequences, of which over 15% were seen once. The ten top clones hold 1.1% of the sample. The specimen comprised PBMCs from the stem cell graft donor, sampled from the stem cell graft. These receptors all come from a human donor who donated a stem cell graft to a child with acute myeloid leukemia.

This clonotype was recorded at least ten times. In DNA, the CDR3 is TGCAGTGCTCGACGGGGACATCAGACGAACACCGGGGAGCTGTTTTTT. Protein product: CSARRGHQTNTGELFF. The chain joins TRBV20-1 to TRBJ2-2, with D possibly matching TRBD1 (6 bases). Germline V gene data show CDR1 as DFQATT and CDR2 as SNEGSKA (reference sequence). This CDR3 spans 16 amino acids. Trimming took off 5 bases at V and 0 bases at J, with 16 bases between the two ends.

This clonotype was counted only a few times. The chain carries TRBV29-1 and TRBJ1-5, with TRBD1 identical over 8 bases. This CDR3 is built from 13 residues. V lost 5 bases, J lost 7 bases, and 7 bases stayed unmatched. The germline CDR1 and CDR2 sequences are SQVTM and ANQGSEA. The CDR3, as DNA: TGCAGCGTTAAGGACAGGGAGGACCAGCCCCAGCATTTT. Its translation: CSVKDREDQPQHF.

This clonotype was seen at least ten times. This sequence joins TRBV20-1 and TRBJ2-1; maybe TRBD2 (6 bases). The CDR3 runs 12 residues. Germline CDR1 DFQATT, CDR2 SNEGSKA (reference sequence). Between the trimmed V and J ends, which lost 1 base and 8 bases, there was a span of 9 bases. CDR3 nucleotide sequence: TGCAGTGCTAGAGCTCCGGGGGATGAGCAGTTCTTC. This encodes CSARAPGDEQFF.

This clonotype turned up a few times. V and J are TRBV7-6 and TRBJ2-3; no clear D. Germline values: CDR1 SGHVS, CDR2 FNYEAQ. CDR3 length: 13 amino acids. Trimming stripped 1 base from V and 5 bases from J, with 7 bases between. For the CDR3, the DNA is TGTGCCAGCAGCTTAGTACCCCAAGATACGCAGTATTTT. This encodes CASSLVPQDTQYF.

This clonotype appeared a few times. The chain joins TRBV7-2 to TRBJ1-5, with a possible D match to TRBD1 (5 bases). V was trimmed by 5 bases and J by 5 bases, leaving 10 bases between them. Germline V gene lookup returns CDR1 SGHTA and CDR2 FQGNSA. The CDR3 has 13 residues. CDR3 residues: CASSARVDQPQHF. For the CDR3, the DNA is TGTGCCAGCAGCGCCAGGGTCGATCAGCCCCAGCATTTT.

The V gene is TRBV29-1, the J gene TRBJ2-7, with a possible D match to TRBD1 (6 bases). This CDR3 region has 13 residues. Trimming left V 6 bases short and J 1 base short, with 13 bases between. CDR1 is SQVTM, CDR2 ANQGSEA, per germline. The CDR3 loop is CSVTQGKSYEQYF. The CDR3 DNA is TGCAGCGTAACACAGGGTAAATCCTACGAGCAGTACTTC.

This clonotype was detected many times. J is TRBJ1-1 and V is TRBV9; D unresolved. Germline V gene sequence: CDR1 SGDLS, CDR2 YYNGEE. Trimming cost V 4 bases and J 1 base, with 11 bases left between them. This CDR3 is 14 amino acids long. The chain's CDR3 is CASSPGSPNTEAFF. CDR3 coding DNA: TGTGCCAGCAGCCCCGGATCCCCGAACACTGAAGCTTTCTTT.

This sequence joins TRBV21-1 and TRBJ2-1. TRBV21-1 is labeled a pseudogene. This CDR3 spans 14 amino acids. Written as DNA, the CDR3 is TGTGCCAGCAGCAAAGTGCAGGAATGCAATGAGCAGTTCTTC. This translates into CASSKVQECNEQFF.

This clonotype appeared a few times. V gene TRBV4-3 combines with J gene TRBJ1-5; 9 bases map to TRBD1. With V trimmed by 2 bases and J by 5 bases, 4 bases remained unmatched. Germline CDR1 reads LGHNA; CDR2 reads YSLEER. The CDR3 sequence is 15 residues long. The CDR3 DNA sequence: TGCGCCAGCAGCCAAACTACAGGGGGCCATCAGCCCCAGCATTTT. It encodes CASSQTTGGHQPQHF.

This clonotype was recorded many times. The chain links TRBV7-3 to TRBJ2-1, with D maybe TRBD2 (6 bases). This CDR3 region has 13 residues. Looked up from germline, CDR1 is SGHTA and CDR2 is FQGTGA. V lost 5 bases and J 10 bases, leaving 15 bases between the germline ends. Here the CDR3 DNA reads TGTGCCAGCAGCGTACCCGAGAGCGGGGAGCAGTTCTTC. Translating gives CASSVPESGEQFF.

The chain links TRBV29-1 to TRBJ1-2, with a tentative D call TRBD1 (5 bases). CDR1 and CDR2 (germline): SQVTM, ANQGSEA. This CDR3 comprises 13 residues. The germline V and J ends were trimmed by 4 bases and 3 bases, with 12 bases remaining between them. CDR3 loop: CSVVPDTYYGYTF. CDR3 DNA sequence: TGCAGCGTTGTGCCGGACACTTACTATGGCTACACCTTC. The whole variable domain, remainder taken from reference TRBV29-1 and TRBJ1-2, is SAVISQKPSRDICQRGTSLTIQCQVDSQVTMMFWYRQQPGQSLTLIATANQGSEATYESGFVIDKFPISRPNLTFSTLTVSNMSPEDSSIYLCSVVPDTYYGYTFGSGTRLTVV.

This chain connects TRBV7-2 to TRBJ1-5; D is uncertain. V was trimmed by 2 bases and J by 9 bases, leaving 11 bases between them. The CDR3 spans 13 residues. Germline loops: CDR1 SGHTA, CDR2 FQGNSA. This CDR3 reads CASSLNPDAPQHF. Here the CDR3 DNA reads TGTGCCAGCAGCTTAAACCCGGACGCGCCCCAGCATTTT.

This clonotype was found many times. The chain links TRBV20-1 to TRBJ2-3; 12 nucleotides align to TRBD2. This CDR3 has 13 residues. Germline CDR1 DFQATT, CDR2 SNEGSKA (reference sequence). Trimming cost V 7 bases and J 6 bases; bases outside gene matches: 5. CDR3 in amino acids: CSGLAGGLDTQYF. The CDR3 DNA sequence: TGCAGTGGCCTAGCGGGGGGGCTGGATACGCAGTATTTT.

The gene calls are TRBV5-5 and TRBJ2-5; 10 nucleotides line up with TRBD2. The germline V gene encodes CDR1 SGHKS and CDR2 YYEKEE (reference sequence). After removal of 4 bases from V and 2 bases from J, the junction contained 8 bases not matched to a gene. The CDR3 is 16 amino acids. CDR3 loop: CASSPVASGGQETQYF. The CDR3 DNA reads as TGTGCCAGCAGCCCCGTGGCTAGCGGGGGTCAAGAGACCCAGTACTTC.

The V call is TRBV4-1, the J call TRBJ1-5, with D maybe TRBD1 (6 bases). CDR3 size: 16 residues. V dropped 0 bases and J dropped 3 bases, with 12 bases sitting between them. The germline V gene encodes CDR1 MGHRA and CDR2 YSYEKL. The CDR3 region is CASSQDPGQNNQPQHF. DNA for the CDR3: TGCGCCAGCAGCCAAGATCCAGGACAGAACAATCAGCCCCAGCATTTT.

At least ten counts were recorded for this clonotype. V and J are TRBV20-1 and TRBJ1-2, with 9 bases lining up with TRBD1. V shed 2 bases, J shed 1 base, and the junction held 2 bases outside the gene matches. This CDR3 spans 14 amino acids. CDR1 DFQATT and CDR2 SNEGSKA come from the germline V gene (reference sequence). The CDR3 loop reads CSARRDRDNYGYTF. CDR3 sequence (DNA): TGCAGTGCTAGACGGGACAGGGATAACTATGGCTACACCTTC.